The 13 T cell receptor beta chains in this list originate from one sample, sequenced in a study of blood T cell repertoires in COVID-19. Data came from immunoSEQ multiplex PCR; TCRdb stores just in-frame clones and leaves some out. Among 200,000 to 300,000 clones listed, about 87% were seen once. Sequencing was done on a sample of peripheral blood. These receptors all stem from a woman aged 60 to 75 with COVID-19, enrolled during active disease.

The V gene is TRBV12-3 or TRBV12-4, the J gene TRBJ1-4; D possibly corresponds to TRBD1 (5 bases). V was cut by 2 bases and J by 12 bases, with 13 bases left in between. The CDR3 has 13 residues. CDR3 sequence: CASSLRADTQLFF. Written as DNA, the CDR3 is TGTGCCAGCAGTTTAAGGGCGGACACCCAACTGTTTTTT.

The rearrangement links TRBV6-2 or TRBV6-3 to TRBJ1-3, with a possible D match to TRBD1 (5 bases). The CDR3 runs to 15 residues. V lost 4 bases and J lost 0, with 10 bases in between. The V gene's germline CDR1 is MNHEY and CDR2 SVGEGT. CDR3 amino acids: CASSWDLDSGNTIYF. The CDR3 region has the DNA TGTGCCAGCAGTTGGGACTTAGACTCTGGAAACACCATATATTTT.

The chain joins TRBV15 to TRBJ1-2, with D unclear. The CDR3 is 14 amino acids. V lost 1 base and J 3 bases, leaving 9 bases between the germline ends. The germline gives CDR1 LNHNV, CDR2 YYDKDF (reference sequence). CDR3 sequence reads: CATSRAHGDYGYTF. CDR3 DNA: TGTGCCACCAGCAGAGCGCACGGAGACTATGGCTACACCTTC. Filled out from reference TRBV15 and TRBJ1-2, the complete variable domain reads DAMVIQNPRYQVTQFGKPVTLSCSQTLNHNVMYWYQQKSSQAPKLLFHYYDKDFNNEADTPDNFQSRRPNTSFCFLDIRSPGLGDTAMYLCATSRAHGDYGYTFGSGTRLTVV.

Comments on this clone: This sample also contains other DNA sequences that code for the same CDR3. The genes are TRBV5-1 and TRBJ2-1; 9 bases are a match to TRBD2. V shed 0 bases and J 4 bases; nucleotides not matched to a gene: 2. CDR1 and CDR2 (germline): SGHRS, YFSETQ. The CDR3 contains 15 residues. Here the CDR3 DNA reads TGCGCCAGCAGCTTGGGACTAGCGGATTACAATGAGCAGTTCTTC. As protein: CASSLGLADYNEQFF.

The gene calls are TRBV13 and TRBJ2-3; 9 nucleotides line up with TRBD1. J gave up 0 bases and V 6 bases, and 4 bases lay outside the gene matches. Germline CDR1 is PRHDT and CDR2 is FYEKMQ (reference sequence). This CDR3 contains 15 residues. Here the CDR3 reads CASSYGQGSTDTQYF. The CDR3 DNA sequence: TGTGCCAGCAGTTACGGACAGGGGAGCACAGATACGCAGTATTTT. Full variable domain (missing parts from reference TRBV13 and TRBJ2-3): AAGVIQSPRHLIKEKRETATLKCYPIPRHDTVYWYQQGPGQDPQFLISFYEKMQSDKGSIPDRFSAQQFSDYHSELNMSSLELGDSALYFCASSYGQGSTDTQYFGPGTRLTVL.

The chain has TRBV11-2 and TRBJ2-1; 10 bases are shared with TRBD2. CDR1 is SGHAT and CDR2 is FQNNGV in the germline V gene. The length of the CDR3 is 14 residues. The V and J ends lost 4 bases and 3 bases, in that order; junction bases with no gene match: 0. CDR3 bases: TGTGCCAGCAGCTCTAGCGGGGGCTACAATGAGCAGTTCTTC. Translation gives CASSSSGGYNEQFF. The whole variable domain, remainder taken from reference TRBV11-2 and TRBJ2-1, is EAGVAQSPRYKIIEKRQSVAFWCNPISGHATLYWYQQILGQGPKLLIQFQNNGVVDDSQLPKDRFSAERLKGVDSTLKIQPAKLEDSAVYLCASSSSGGYNEQFFGPGTRLTVL.

This clone appeared a single time. The V call is TRBV11-3, the J call TRBJ2-7; possibly TRBD1 for D (6 bases). Germline lookup yields CDR1 SGHNT and CDR2 YENEEA. There are 13 residues in the CDR3. V lost 5 bases to trimming and J lost 4 bases, with 12 bases between them. The CDR3 DNA sequence: TGTGCCAGCAGCACAGGGACGGGGTACGAGCAGTACTTC. Translation: CASSTGTGYEQYF.

V usage is TRBV7-9 and J usage is TRBJ2-7, with TRBD2 identical over 7 bases. The J segment lost 1 base and the V segment lost 5 bases, leaving 11 bases of the junction unmatched. The CDR3 loop spans 16 amino acids. The V gene's germline CDR1 is SEHNR and CDR2 FQNEAQ (reference sequence). CDR3 in DNA: TGTGCCAGCAGCCCCTCGGCTCTAGCGGAGTCCTACGAGCAGTACTTC. Amino acid sequence: CASSPSALAESYEQYF.

This rearrangement joins TRBV30 to TRBJ1-5; 7 nucleotides line up with TRBD1. The CDR3 extends over 15 amino acids. Germline V gives CDR1 GTSNPN, CDR2 SVGIG (reference sequence). The ends lost 0 bases at V and 5 bases at J; junction bases unmatched: 7. The CDR3 sequence is CAWSVKTGIDQPQHF. For the CDR3, the DNA is TGTGCCTGGAGTGTAAAGACAGGGATCGATCAGCCCCAGCATTTT.

The genes are TRBV15 and TRBJ2-7, with 13 bases that match TRBD2. CDR3 length: 20 residues. V was pared by 0 bases and J by 2 bases, with 13 bases of the junction left unmatched. Per germline, CDR1 LNHNV and CDR2 YYDKDF (reference sequence). CDR3 sequence (DNA): TGTGCCACCAGCAGAGACTTACCGGGACTAGCGGGATCCCTTCCCTACGAGCAGTACTTC. Amino acid sequence: CATSRDLPGLAGSLPYEQYF. The full variable domain, with the rest looked up from reference TRBV15 and TRBJ2-7, is DAMVIQNPRYQVTQFGKPVTLSCSQTLNHNVMYWYQQKSSQAPKLLFHYYDKDFNNEADTPDNFQSRRPNTSFCFLDIRSPGLGDTAMYLCATSRDLPGLAGSLPYEQYFGPGTRLTVT.

V and J are TRBV6-5 and TRBJ2-1, with TRBD2 identical over 9 bases. This CDR3 has 14 amino acids. The germline V gene has CDR1 MNHEY and CDR2 SVGAGI. J gave up 6 bases and V 8 bases, and 8 bases lay outside the gene matches. CDR3 sequence (DNA): TGTGCCAGCGGGACCGGAGCGGGAGGCAATGAGCAGTTCTTC. Residues: CASGTGAGGNEQFF.

This clone has just one count. The DNA for the CDR3 is TGCGCCAGCAGCCCACAGGGGTGGTTGGGCAATGAGCAGTTCTTC. Amino acid sequence: CASSPQGWLGNEQFF. This chain links TRBV4-3 with TRBJ2-1, with 7 positions matching TRBD1. The CDR3 loop spans 15 amino acids. J was trimmed by 6 bases and V by 4 bases; bases with no gene match: 9. The germline gives CDR1 LGHNA, CDR2 YSLEER.

The chain joins TRBV28 to TRBJ1-2, with D possibly being TRBD1 (6 bases). Germline CDR1 and CDR2: MDHEN and SYDVKM. CDR3 size: 16 residues. The V end was cut by 3 bases, the J end by 7 bases, with 21 bases between. The CDR3, as DNA: TGTGCCAGCAGTTTCCCCGGCGAACAGGGAAGGGGTGGCTACACCTTC. Amino acid sequence: CASSFPGEQGRGGYTF.